Shown below are 32 T cell receptor beta chains from a single sample sequenced in a study of cytomegalovirus exposure and HLA in healthy donors. With 60 Vbeta and 13 Jbeta primers, the PCR was carried out. Sequenced by immunoSEQ multiplex PCR; TCRdb stores in-frame clones only, minus some. This table holds 150,000 to 200,000 clones. Sequenced: PBMCs. The receptors were sampled from a woman aged 60-75 years in good health and CMV-seronegative.

The chain employs TRBV7-2 and TRBJ1-2; no clear D gene. With 4 bases removed from V and 3 bases from J, the gap between germline ends came to 12 bases. This CDR3 region has 14 residues. Germline CDR1 is SGHTA and CDR2 is FQGNSA. Written as DNA, the CDR3 is TGTGCCAGCAGCTCGTCGGGAGGCCACTATGGCTACACCTTC. It translates to CASSSSGGHYGYTF.

The chain couples TRBV27 to TRBJ1-6; a possible D gene is TRBD1 (6 bases). Per germline, CDR1 MNHEY and CDR2 SMNVEV (reference sequence). Trimming stripped 0 bases from V and 9 bases from J, with 15 bases between. The CDR3 extends over 16 amino acids. Here the CDR3 reads CASSLSERVGGSPLHF. The DNA for the CDR3 is TGTGCCAGCAGTTTATCTGAACGGGTAGGGGGTTCACCCCTCCACTTT.

V and J are TRBV6-5 and TRBJ2-3, with D perhaps matching TRBD2 (6 bases). The CDR3 is 15 residues long. In germline, CDR1 is MNHEY, CDR2 SVGAGI. Trimming took off 5 bases at V and 1 base at J, with 13 bases between the two ends. The CDR3 loop reads CASSRRRDGTDTQYF. The CDR3 coding sequence is TGTGCCAGCAGTCGACGGCGGGACGGCACAGATACGCAGTATTTT.

This rearrangement joins TRBV12-5 to TRBJ2-7, with 8 bases fitting TRBD2. Germline CDR1 is LGHNT and CDR2 is FRNRAP. The CDR3 totals 16 residues. After removal of 4 bases from V and 3 bases from J, the junction contained 11 bases not matched to a gene. The CDR3 here is CASGSAGGSGIYEQYF. Written as DNA, the CDR3 is TGTGCTAGTGGTTCCGCCGGGGGTAGCGGGATCTACGAGCAGTACTTC.

V usage is TRBV5-6 and J usage is TRBJ1-5; D possibly corresponds to TRBD1 (5 bases). CDR1 and CDR2 (germline): SGHDT, YYEEEE. Deletions cut 4 bases from V and 1 base from J, with 15 bases between. The CDR3 contains 16 residues. CDR3 in amino acids: CASSIFSDRSNQPQHF. The CDR3 DNA reads as TGTGCCAGCAGCATCTTTTCTGACAGAAGCAATCAGCCCCAGCATTTT.

The chain has TRBV4-2 and TRBJ2-7, with 8 bases fitting TRBD1. With 1 base clipped from V and 2 bases from J, the junction kept 4 bases outside the gene matches. The germline V gene has CDR1 LGHNA and CDR2 YNFKEQ. The CDR3 runs to 15 residues. CDR3 sequence: CASSQGDRPTYEQYF. The CDR3 bases are TGTGCCAGCAGCCAAGGGGACAGGCCGACCTACGAGCAGTACTTC.

The V call is TRBV29-1, the J call TRBJ2-7; 10 bases are a match to TRBD1. The germline V gene encodes CDR1 SQVTM and CDR2 ANQGSEA. The V gene end was trimmed by 5 bases and the J gene end by 4 bases; junction bases not matched to a gene: 5. CDR3 length equals 13 residues. The CDR3 loop reads CSVSDRGLYEQYF. The CDR3 DNA reads TGCAGCGTTTCCGACAGGGGGCTTTACGAGCAGTACTTC.

This chain connects TRBV6-1 to TRBJ2-2; D call uncertain. Germline CDR1 reads MNHNS; CDR2 reads SASEGT. Trimming removed 5 bases at V and 1 base at J, with 11 bases between. The CDR3 length is 15 residues. The CDR3 DNA sequence: TGTGCCAGCAGTATAAGCGTTGGGAACACCGGGGAGCTGTTTTTT. It yields the protein CASSISVGNTGELFF.

The J gene is TRBJ1-6, the V gene TRBV5-4; TRBD1 aligns across 7 bases. V shed 5 bases, J shed 9 bases, and the junction held 8 bases outside the gene matches. This CDR3 region has 14 residues. CDR1 is SGHNT and CDR2 is YYREEE in the germline V gene (reference sequence). CDR3 bases: TGTGCCAGCAGTCGGGAGGGGGCCCTTTCACCCCTCCACTTT. Its translation: CASSREGALSPLHF.

The V gene is TRBV7-9, the J gene TRBJ1-3; D unclear. The V end lost 3 bases, the J end lost 0 bases, and 9 bases lay between the germline ends. This CDR3 spans 15 amino acids. CDR1 and CDR2 (germline): SEHNR, FQNEAQ (reference sequence). CDR3 DNA sequence: TGTGCCAGCAGCTTCCCGGTTAGCTCTGGAAACACCATATATTTT. Translating it yields CASSFPVSSGNTIYF.

The V gene is TRBV18, the J gene TRBJ2-5; D remains ambiguous. The V and J ends lost 4 bases and 1 base respectively, with 7 bases between them. The CDR3 totals 13 residues. CDR1 is KGHSH, CDR2 LQKENI, per germline. The CDR3 here is CASSRLLQETQYF. As DNA, the CDR3 is TGTGCCAGCTCACGTCTCCTCCAAGAGACCCAGTACTTC. Using reference TRBV18 and TRBJ2-5 for the parts outside the CDR3, the full variable domain is NAGVMQNPRHLVRRRGQEARLRCSPMKGHSHVYWYRQLPEEGLKFMVYLQKENIIDESGMPKERFSAEFPKEGPSILRIQQVVRGDSAAYFCASSRLLQETQYFGPGTRLLVL.

The chain links TRBV5-5 to TRBJ1-1; D remains ambiguous. CDR3 size: 15 residues. Germline V gene lookup returns CDR1 SGHKS and CDR2 YYEKEE (reference sequence). V lost 1 base and J lost 1, with 11 bases in between. The CDR3 region has the DNA TGTGCCAGCAGCTTGAGCTGGCAGGCGAACACTGAAGCTTTCTTT. As protein: CASSLSWQANTEAFF. Filled out from reference TRBV5-5 and TRBJ1-1, the complete variable domain reads DAGVTQSPTHLIKTRGQQVTLRCSPISGHKSVSWYQQVLGQGPQFIFQYYEKEERGRGNFPDRFSARQFPNYSSELNVNALLLGDSALYLCASSLSWQANTEAFFGQGTRLTVV.

V gene TRBV7-9 combines with J gene TRBJ2-1; TRBD1 agrees at 7 bases. Germline V CDR1 and CDR2: SEHNR, FQNEAQ (reference sequence). Germline trimming cut 0 bases from V and 6 bases from J; bases unmatched to any gene: 8. CDR3 length equals 16 residues. This CDR3 is CASSLARTGLGNEQFF. The DNA for the CDR3 is TGTGCCAGCAGCTTAGCTCGGACAGGTTTGGGCAATGAGCAGTTCTTC.

The chain couples TRBV19 to TRBJ1-1, with 7 bases that match TRBD1. Trimming took 6 bases from V and 0 from J; bases not matched to a gene: 13. Looked up from germline, CDR1 is LNHDA and CDR2 is SQIVND (reference sequence). This CDR3 spans 17 amino acids. CDR3 in DNA: TGTGCCAGTAGCCCGGGGACAGTCCCTTCTTTGAACACTGAAGCTTTCTTT. It encodes CASSPGTVPSLNTEAFF. Full variable domain (outside the CDR3, taken from reference TRBV19 and TRBJ1-1): DGGITQSPKYLFRKEGQNVTLSCEQNLNHDAMYWYRQDPGQGLRLIYYSQIVNDFQKGDIAEGYSVSREKKESFPLTVTSAQKNPTAFYLCASSPGTVPSLNTEAFFGQGTRLTVV.

As for this clone: One junction end disagrees with the germline gene, perhaps due to a read error. The V and J genes are TRBV29-1 and TRBJ1-2, with a weak D call TRBD1 (5 bases). Per the germline V gene, CDR1 is SQVTM and CDR2 is ANQGSEA. The CDR3 has 13 residues. The CDR3 region is CSVENRINYGCTF. CDR3 DNA sequence: TGCAGCGTTGAAAACAGGATTAACTATGGCTGCACCTTC.

The chain links TRBV10-1 to TRBJ2-1, with 10 bases that match TRBD2. This CDR3 is built from 13 residues. V gave up 7 bases and J gave up 6 bases; unmatched junction bases: 3. CDR1 and CDR2 (germline): WNHNN, SYGVQD (reference sequence). CDR3 loop: CASTSGRGNEQFF. CDR3 DNA sequence: TGCGCCAGCACTAGCGGGAGAGGCAATGAGCAGTTCTTC.

The CDR3 sequence: CASSVGVAATYEQYF. CDR3 nucleotide sequence: TGTGCCAGCAGCGTAGGGGTAGCGGCAACCTACGAGCAGTACTTC. The V and J genes are TRBV9 and TRBJ2-7; the D gene is possibly TRBD2 (6 bases). The CDR3 contains 15 residues. The V and J ends lost 0 bases and 2 bases respectively, with 12 bases between them. CDR1 is SGDLS, CDR2 YYNGEE, per germline.

The chain couples TRBV7-3 to TRBJ2-2; the match to TRBD1 covers 11 bases. This CDR3 has 20 residues. CDR1 is SGHTA, CDR2 FQGTGA, per germline. Trimming cost V 5 bases and J 1 base; bases outside gene matches: 15. The CDR3 here is CASSESVWGQGVRNTGELFF. CDR3 DNA: TGTGCCAGCAGCGAAAGTGTATGGGGACAGGGGGTTCGGAACACCGGGGAGCTGTTTTTT.

The chain carries TRBV4-3 and TRBJ2-3; TRBD2 matches 8 bases. This CDR3 has 17 amino acids. Germline CDR1 LGHNA, CDR2 YSLEER. V shed 0 bases and J 9 bases; nucleotides not matched to a gene: 14. CDR3 protein: CASSQERRRGVLGTQYF. The CDR3 nucleotides are TGCGCCAGCAGCCAAGAAAGGAGGCGGGGGGTGCTGGGGACGCAGTATTTT.

V and J are TRBV5-6 and TRBJ1-4; 7 nucleotides match TRBD1. The V and J ends lost 4 bases and 11 bases, in that order; junction bases with no gene match: 11. The CDR3 length is 14 residues. Germline V lookup: CDR1 SGHDT, CDR2 YYEEEE. The CDR3 is CASSGMTGRRKLFF. DNA for the CDR3: TGTGCCAGCAGCGGAATGACAGGGCGGCGGAAACTGTTTTTT.

V gene TRBV7-2 combines with J gene TRBJ2-5; D ambiguous. The CDR3 spans 12 residues. Germline V gene sequence: CDR1 SGHTA, CDR2 FQGNSA. The V end lost 5 bases, the J end lost 5 bases, and 9 bases lay between the germline ends. The CDR3 DNA follows: TGTGCCAGCAGCGCCTACCGGGAGACCCAGTACTTC. Translating it yields CASSAYRETQYF.

The genes are TRBV29-1 and TRBJ1-1; weak D call: TRBD1 (5 bases). The CDR3 has 12 residues. Germline V gene sequence: CDR1 SQVTM, CDR2 ANQGSEA. Between the trimmed V and J ends, which lost 5 bases and 11 bases, there was a span of 18 bases. This CDR3 reads CSVFGTYKWAFF. CDR3 nucleotides: TGCAGCGTTTTTGGGACTTACAAGTGGGCTTTCTTT.

The V call is TRBV5-6, the J call TRBJ1-6, with TRBD1 identical over 9 bases. With V trimmed by 3 bases and J by 9 bases, 4 bases remained unmatched. Germline values: CDR1 SGHDT, CDR2 YYEEEE. The CDR3 has 14 amino acids. CDR3: CASSSRTGVSPLHF. CDR3 in DNA: TGTGCCAGCAGCTCCCGGACAGGGGTTTCACCCCTCCACTTT.

The rearrangement joins TRBV7-8 to TRBJ1-2, with D possibly being TRBD1 (6 bases). V lost 5 bases and J lost 1, with 14 bases in between. The CDR3 loop spans 15 amino acids. CDR1 SGHVS and CDR2 FQNEAQ come from the germline V gene. The chain's CDR3 is CASSRTVTFNYGYTF. CDR3 coding DNA: TGTGCCAGCAGCAGGACAGTGACCTTTAACTATGGCTACACCTTC.

The chain has TRBV9 and TRBJ2-1, with 8 bases matching TRBD2. The junction had 11 bases not matched to a gene; V was cut back by 3 bases and J by 3 bases. The CDR3 sequence is 17 residues long. Germline-derived CDR1 and CDR2 are SGDLS and YYNGEE. The CDR3 sequence is CASSAAPRTSIYNEQFF. In DNA form, the CDR3 reads TGTGCCAGCAGCGCCGCTCCTCGGACTAGCATCTACAATGAGCAGTTCTTC.

The CDR3: CASSVLGANYGYTF. CDR3 sequence (DNA): TGTGCCAGCAGCGTTCTGGGAGCTAACTATGGCTACACCTTC. The chain carries TRBV9 and TRBJ1-2; D remains ambiguous. V gave up 2 bases and J gave up 0 bases, with 8 bases separating them. The CDR3 runs 14 residues. CDR1 and CDR2 from the germline V gene are SGDLS and YYNGEE.

The rearrangement joins TRBV7-7 to TRBJ1-1; no clear D. The V end lost 5 bases, the J end lost 1 base, and 17 bases lay between the germline ends. The CDR3 runs to 16 residues. Germline V CDR1 and CDR2: SSHAT, FNYEAQ (reference sequence). The CDR3 here is CASSPWTGKGNTEAFF. CDR3 DNA: TGTGCCAGCAGCCCTTGGACGGGGAAGGGGAACACTGAAGCTTTCTTT.

The rearrangement joins TRBV11-2 to TRBJ2-7; D might be TRBD1 (5 bases). The germline V and J ends were trimmed by 3 bases and 2 bases, with 23 bases remaining between them. Germline V gene lookup returns CDR1 SGHAT and CDR2 FQNNGV. This CDR3 contains 18 residues. This CDR3 reads CASSFRVPQGLGPYEQYF. CDR3 nucleotide sequence: TGTGCCAGCAGCTTCCGAGTCCCCCAGGGATTGGGCCCCTACGAGCAGTACTTC.

CDR3 sequence: CSVDRNTEAFF. CDR3 nucleotides: TGCAGTGTGGACAGGAACACTGAAGCTTTCTTT. V usage is TRBV20-1 and J usage is TRBJ1-1; possible D gene TRBD1, 6 bases. This CDR3 comprises 11 residues. V dropped 7 bases and J dropped 1 base, with 7 bases sitting between them. Germline V gene data show CDR1 as DFQATT and CDR2 as SNEGSKA (reference sequence).

This chain joins TRBV7-2 and TRBJ2-1; unclear D gene. CDR3 size: 13 residues. Trimming shortened V by 1 base and J by 11 bases, and 12 bases separated the two germline ends. Per the germline V gene, CDR1 is SGHTA and CDR2 is FQGNSA. The DNA of the CDR3 is TGTGCCAGCAGCTTAGGGTGGGCAGGAAAGCAGTTCTTC. Translation: CASSLGWAGKQFF.

As DNA, the CDR3 is TGTGCCAGCAGCCCCCGGACTAGGAACTACGAGCAGTACTTC. Amino acid sequence: CASSPRTRNYEQYF. The J gene is TRBJ2-7, the V gene TRBV9; 7 bases are shared with TRBD2. V dropped 4 bases and J dropped 3; count of bases not matched to a gene: 7. Germline V gene sequence: CDR1 SGDLS, CDR2 YYNGEE. CDR3 length: 14 residues. Based on the CDR3 plus reference TRBV9 and TRBJ2-7, the full variable domain is DSGVTQTPKHLITATGQRVTLRCSPRSGDLSVYWYQQSLDQGLQFLIQYYNGEERAKGNILERFSAQQFPDLHSELNLSSLELGDSALYFCASSPRTRNYEQYFGPGTRLTVT.

The J gene is TRBJ1-1, the V gene TRBV4-1; 7 bases line up with TRBD1. The CDR3 has 16 amino acids. The germline V gene has CDR1 MGHRA and CDR2 YSYEKL. V trimming: 3 bases; J trimming: 4 bases; junction bases outside the gene matches: 11. DNA for the CDR3: TGCGCCAGCAGCCAGCTAAAGGACAGGCGGGGCACTGAAGCTTTCTTT. It yields the protein CASSQLKDRRGTEAFF.